What follows are 26 T cell receptor beta chains derived from one specimen sequenced in a study of shared clonotypes between healthy human individuals. Clones were sequenced by immunoSEQ multiplex PCR, and TCRdb holds only the in-frame ones, with some missing. The data hold 520,000 or so clones, with less than 85% observed a single time. The source material was PBMCs. Source of these receptors: a woman aged 40 to 55 in good health. Some clones in this sample may be carry-over from other donors' samples.

This clone came up once. The chain recombines TRBV7-9 with TRBJ1-4, with D unclear. CDR1 is SEHNR, CDR2 FQNEAQ, per germline (reference sequence). This CDR3 has 15 amino acids. Trimming pared 1 base from V and 7 bases from J, leaving 13 bases between. The CDR3: CASSLEAQGGEKLFF. DNA for the CDR3: TGTGCCAGCAGCTTAGAGGCCCAAGGCGGTGAAAAACTGTTTTTT.

The J gene is TRBJ1-5, the V gene TRBV28; no reliable D call. Germline lookup yields CDR1 MDHEN and CDR2 SYDVKM. Trimming removed 6 bases from V and 0 bases from J, with 9 bases in between. There are 14 residues in the CDR3. The DNA for the CDR3 is TGTGCCAGCAGGGCCGCGGGTAGCAATCAGCCCCAGCATTTT. It specifies CASRAAGSNQPQHF.

This clone was seen a handful of times. The chain couples TRBV2 to TRBJ1-5, with TRBD1 matching 10 bases. The length of the CDR3 is 15 residues. Germline values: CDR1 SNHLY, CDR2 FYNNEI. Trimming removed 7 bases from V and 1 base from J; junction bases left unmatched: 4. CDR3 sequence reads: CASTWGQGSNQPQHF. The CDR3 DNA follows: TGTGCCAGCACCTGGGGACAGGGGAGCAATCAGCCCCAGCATTTT.

The CDR3 DNA reads as TGTGCCAGCAGCCGCCGGGAGGTCGTCACCGGGGAGCTGTTTTTT. This codes for CASSRREVVTGELFF. The chain couples TRBV4-2 to TRBJ2-2, with TRBD2 matching 7 bases. The CDR3 totals 15 residues. V was clipped by 4 bases and J by 4 bases; unmatched bases: 6. Germline V lookup: CDR1 LGHNA, CDR2 YNFKEQ.

The chain joins TRBV5-1 to TRBJ2-3, with TRBD2 matching over 9 bases. The CDR3 runs 16 residues. V shed 4 bases, J shed 9 bases, and the junction held 15 bases outside the gene matches. Germline-derived CDR1 and CDR2 are SGHRS and YFSETQ. Here the CDR3 DNA reads TGCGCCAGCAGCCCGGTTGGGCTAGCGGGATCTGTGACGCAGTATTTT. Encoded protein: CASSPVGLAGSVTQYF. The full variable domain, its missing parts supplied by reference TRBV5-1 and TRBJ2-3, is KAGVTQTPRYLIKTRGQQVTLSCSPISGHRSVSWYQQTPGQGLQFLFEYFSETQRNKGNFPGRFSGRQFSNSRSEMNVSTLELGDSALYLCASSPVGLAGSVTQYFGPGTRLTVL.

The V gene is TRBV9, the J gene TRBJ2-7, with 10 bases lining up with TRBD2. V trimming: 1 base; J trimming: 2 bases; junction bases outside the gene matches: 3. CDR3 length: 15 residues. CDR1 and CDR2 (germline): SGDLS, YYNGEE. The CDR3 region is CASSVSTSGAYEQYF. CDR3 DNA sequence: TGTGCCAGCAGCGTATCTACTAGCGGGGCCTACGAGCAGTACTTC.

This CDR3 is CASSLTGNSYEQYF. The DNA of the CDR3 is TGTGCCAGCAGTTTGACAGGAAACTCCTACGAGCAGTACTTC. The chain uses TRBV28 and TRBJ2-7; maybe TRBD1 (6 bases). The CDR3 loop spans 14 amino acids. CDR1 and CDR2 from the germline V gene are MDHEN and SYDVKM. V gave up 3 bases and J gave up 0 bases, with 9 bases separating them. The full variable domain, its missing parts supplied by reference TRBV28 and TRBJ2-7, is DVKVTQSSRYLVKRTGEKVFLECVQDMDHENMFWYRQDPGLGLRLIYFSYDVKMKEKGDIPEGYSVSREKKERFSLILESASTNQTSMYLCASSLTGNSYEQYFGPGTRLTVT.

This chain joins TRBV27 and TRBJ1-1, with D maybe TRBD1 (5 bases). Per germline, CDR1 MNHEY and CDR2 SMNVEV (reference sequence). The CDR3 has 13 amino acids. The V gene lost 0 bases and the J gene lost 5 bases, with 7 bases spanning the gap. The CDR3 sequence is CASSLSRGTEAFF. The CDR3 DNA reads as TGTGCCAGCAGTTTATCCCGGGGGACTGAAGCTTTCTTT.

The chain uses TRBV5-3 and TRBJ1-2; D unclear. TRBV5-3 is flagged as an ORF with uncertain function. With 3 bases removed from V and 0 bases from J, the gap between germline ends came to 18 bases. The CDR3 is 17 residues long. The DNA for the CDR3 is TGTGCCAGAAGCTCGATTAGACCGGACCCAGCTAACTATGGCTACACCTTC. Protein product: CARSSIRPDPANYGYTF.

The table lists this clone with a few counts. The genes are TRBV7-9 and TRBJ1-2; D uncertain. V gave up 5 bases and J gave up 7 bases, with 11 bases separating them. Germline values: CDR1 SEHNR, CDR2 FQNEAQ (reference sequence). This CDR3 has 12 residues. In nucleotides, the CDR3 is TGTGCCAGCAGCCTGACTGGACCTGGCTACACCTTC. Residues: CASSLTGPGYTF.

The V call is TRBV10-2, the J call TRBJ2-7; TRBD2 aligns across 12 bases. This CDR3 spans 14 amino acids. J gave up 2 bases and V 7 bases, and 3 bases lay outside the gene matches. Germline CDR1 WSHSY, CDR2 SAAADI. The CDR3 DNA reads TGCGCCAGCAATCCTAGCGGGAGGGCCTACGAGCAGTACTTC. Encoded protein: CASNPSGRAYEQYF.

J is TRBJ2-2 and V is TRBV5-1; D may be TRBD2 (6 bases). The CDR3 covers 17 residues. The V end was cut by 6 bases, the J end by 0 bases, with 18 bases between. Germline values: CDR1 SGHRS, CDR2 YFSETQ. CDR3 coding DNA: TGCGCCAGCATGTATTCCCCGCGACTAGCGAACACCGGGGAGCTGTTTTTT. Protein product: CASMYSPRLANTGELFF.

This clone was recorded a few times. V and J are TRBV5-3 and TRBJ2-4; TRBD2 might be the D (6 bases). TRBV5-3 is known as an ORF, though its function is uncertain. Trimming cost V 5 bases and J 0 bases, with 9 bases left between them. This CDR3 has 14 amino acids. The CDR3 sequence: CARSRERAKNIQYF. The CDR3 DNA follows: TGTGCCAGAAGTCGGGAGCGAGCCAAAAACATTCAGTACTTC.

The rearrangement joins TRBV7-9 to TRBJ2-1; 9 bases line up with TRBD1. V gave up 4 bases and J gave up 10 bases; unmatched junction bases: 8. This CDR3 spans 14 amino acids. CDR1 and CDR2 (germline): SEHNR, FQNEAQ (reference sequence). The CDR3 DNA reads as TGTGCCAGCAGCTCCGGACAGGGGAGATTCGAGCAGTTCTTC. It codes for CASSSGQGRFEQFF. The variable domain in full, completed from reference TRBV7-9 and TRBJ2-1, reads DTGVSQNPRHKITKRGQNVTFRCDPISEHNRLYWYRQTLGQGPEFLTYFQNEAQLEKSRLLSDRFSAERPKGSFSTLEIQRTEQGDSAMYLCASSSGQGRFEQFFGPGTRLTVL.

This chain links TRBV27 with TRBJ1-5, with D perhaps TRBD1 (6 bases). With 1 base removed from V and 6 bases from J, the gap between germline ends came to 10 bases. This CDR3 contains 14 residues. Germline lookup yields CDR1 MNHEY and CDR2 SMNVEV (reference sequence). CDR3 sequence (DNA): TGTGCCAGCAGTTTATTACAGGGCACTCAGCCCCAGCATTTT. It translates to CASSLLQGTQPQHF.

This chain connects TRBV19 to TRBJ2-7; 10 nucleotides match TRBD2. In germline, CDR1 is LNHDA, CDR2 SQIVND (reference sequence). The ends lost 5 bases at V and 7 bases at J; junction bases unmatched: 23. The CDR3 length is 19 residues. The CDR3, as DNA: TGTGCCAGTAGTTCTTCCTTAGCGGGAGGTTCCCCCACTGAGCTGGAGCAGTACTTC. As protein: CASSSSLAGGSPTELEQYF.

The chain joins TRBV6-5 to TRBJ2-2; no firm D call. Germline V lookup: CDR1 MNHEY, CDR2 SVGAGI. Trimming shortened V by 6 bases and J by 8 bases, and 7 bases separated the two germline ends. The CDR3 length is 11 residues. The CDR3 protein is CASRKRGELFF. CDR3 sequence (DNA): TGTGCCAGCAGAAAGAGGGGGGAGCTGTTTTTT.

The gene calls are TRBV9 and TRBJ2-3, with a weak D call TRBD1 (7 bases). The CDR3 has 16 amino acids. Trimming took off 2 bases at V and 0 bases at J, with 13 bases between the two ends. Germline lookup yields CDR1 SGDLS and CDR2 YYNGEE. The CDR3 DNA sequence: TGTGCCAGCAGCGTGCCGGAGGGGGCAAGCACAGATACGCAGTATTTT. Its protein is CASSVPEGASTDTQYF.

V is TRBV7-9 and J is TRBJ1-2; unclear D gene. Per the germline V gene, CDR1 is SEHNR and CDR2 is FQNEAQ (reference sequence). Between the trimmed V and J ends, which lost 5 bases and 2 bases, there was a span of 15 bases. The CDR3 totals 15 residues. CDR3 nucleotides: TGTGCCAGCAGCCCCGGGTTACTTCGGAACTATGGCTACACCTTC. Protein sequence: CASSPGLLRNYGYTF.

This chain connects TRBV19 to TRBJ1-2; 7 nucleotides match TRBD1. V shed 5 bases and J 8 bases; nucleotides not matched to a gene: 8. This CDR3 contains 13 residues. Germline lookup yields CDR1 LNHDA and CDR2 SQIVND (reference sequence). CDR3 in DNA: TGTGCCAGTAGTGGGACAGCGAACGGGGGCTACACCTTC. This gives the protein CASSGTANGGYTF.

The chain links TRBV7-6 to TRBJ2-1; 12 positions agree with TRBD2. This CDR3 has 16 residues. Looked up from germline, CDR1 is SGHVS and CDR2 is FNYEAQ. The V and J ends lost 5 bases and 3 bases, in that order; junction bases with no gene match: 5. CDR3 sequence: CASSPTSGSGYNEQFF. CDR3 coding DNA: TGTGCCAGCAGCCCGACTAGCGGGAGCGGCTACAATGAGCAGTTCTTC.

The V and J genes are TRBV5-1 and TRBJ2-5; the match to TRBD1 covers 8 bases. The J call may be wrong; the DNA end is better matched by TRBJ2-7. The CDR3 has 13 residues. Germline CDR1 is SGHRS and CDR2 is YFSETQ. Here the CDR3 reads CASRAQGAYEQYF. CDR3 sequence (DNA): TGCGCCAGCAGAGCACAGGGGGCCTACGAGCAGTACTTC.

This clone was detected once. The rearrangement uses TRBV5-4 and TRBJ2-7, with D possibly TRBD2 on 5 matching bases. Germline V CDR1 and CDR2: SGHNT, YYREEE (reference sequence). This CDR3 contains 15 residues. Trimming took 0 bases from V and 6 from J, leaving 16 bases between them. CDR3 nucleotides: TGTGCCAGCAGCTTGGGGGATGACCGGGATCGCGAGCAGTACTTC. Translation: CASSLGDDRDREQYF.

This chain connects TRBV4-3 to TRBJ1-2; D gene ambiguous. This CDR3 contains 15 residues. The V gene lost 0 bases and the J gene lost 4 bases, with 12 bases spanning the gap. The germline V gene has CDR1 LGHNA and CDR2 YSLEER. Here the CDR3 DNA reads TGCGCCAGCAGCCAAGATCGAGGAATTGGCTATGGCTACACCTTC. Its translation: CASSQDRGIGYGYTF.

The chain couples TRBV13 to TRBJ2-5, with TRBD2 matching over 12 bases. The CDR3 sequence is 15 residues long. V shed 5 bases and J 1 base; nucleotides not matched to a gene: 2. Germline V gene data show CDR1 as PRHDT and CDR2 as FYEKMQ (reference sequence). CDR3: CASSRGLAGQETQYF. As DNA, the CDR3 is TGTGCCAGCAGCAGGGGACTAGCGGGCCAAGAGACCCAGTACTTC.

This chain links TRBV2 with TRBJ2-5; possibly TRBD2 for D (5 bases). CDR1 and CDR2 from the germline V gene are SNHLY and FYNNEI. Deletions cut 7 bases from V and 0 bases from J, with 9 bases between. The CDR3 is made up of 13 amino acids. This CDR3 is CASIREYQETQYF. For the CDR3, the DNA is TGTGCCAGCATTAGGGAGTACCAAGAGACCCAGTACTTC.